These 29 T cell receptor beta chains originate from one sample sequenced in a study of blood T cell repertoires in COVID-19. Sequencing used immunoSEQ multiplex PCR; TCRdb keeps in-frame clones, though not all of them. The sample shows more than 85,000 clones, 76% of them seen only once. The sample taken for sequencing was peripheral blood. The origin of the receptors is a woman of 80 years or more with acute or convalescent COVID-19.

CDR3 in amino acids: CASGGDRSSYNEQFF. CDR3 nucleotide sequence: TGTGCCAGCGGAGGGGACAGGAGCTCCTACAATGAGCAGTTCTTC. The chain couples TRBV11-2 to TRBJ2-1; 8 nucleotides agree with TRBD1. V shed 8 bases and J 0 bases; nucleotides not matched to a gene: 6. The length of the CDR3 is 15 residues. The V gene's germline CDR1 is SGHAT and CDR2 FQNNGV.

The chain combines TRBV5-1 with TRBJ2-1; 7 bases are a match to TRBD1. This CDR3 region has 15 residues. Looked up from germline, CDR1 is SGHRS and CDR2 is YFSETQ. V shed 0 bases, J shed 9 bases, and the junction held 9 bases outside the gene matches. CDR3 sequence: CASSLALGGNGEQFF. The DNA of the CDR3 is TGCGCCAGCAGCTTGGCCTTAGGGGGCAACGGTGAGCAGTTCTTC.

The V and J genes are TRBV19 and TRBJ2-3, with no clear D. CDR3 length: 14 residues. The V gene lost 6 bases and the J gene lost 1 base, with 11 bases spanning the gap. Germline V gene data show CDR1 as LNHDA and CDR2 as SQIVND (reference sequence). The CDR3: CASSPQAGTDTQYF. In nucleotides, the CDR3 is TGTGCCAGTAGCCCCCAGGCCGGCACAGATACGCAGTATTTT.

DNA of the CDR3: TGTGCCAGCAACCAGCCAGGGCTCGGAGGGGAGCTGTTTTTT. It encodes CASNQPGLGGELFF. V usage is TRBV6-5 and J usage is TRBJ2-2; tentative D call: TRBD1 (5 bases). Germline V gene data show CDR1 as MNHEY and CDR2 as SVGAGI. With 7 bases removed from V and 8 bases from J, the gap between germline ends came to 17 bases. This CDR3 is 14 amino acids long.

The chain carries TRBV7-8 and TRBJ1-2; no definite D call. This CDR3 is 15 amino acids long. CDR1 is SGHVS, CDR2 FQNEAQ, per germline. V was trimmed by 0 bases and J by 7 bases, leaving 15 bases between them. CDR3 coding DNA: TGTGCCAGCAGCTTAGCAGTAGGGAGGATGGTTGGCTACACCTTC. Translating gives CASSLAVGRMVGYTF.

CDR3 nucleotides: TGTGCCAGCAGCTTAGGCGGGGACCCCACAGATACGCAGTATTTT. Amino acid sequence: CASSLGGDPTDTQYF. The chain joins TRBV7-7 to TRBJ2-3; D perhaps matches TRBD2 (6 bases). V gave up 1 base and J gave up 2 bases, with 10 bases separating them. The CDR3 sequence is 15 residues long. Germline CDR1 and CDR2: SSHAT and FNYEAQ (reference sequence).

J is TRBJ1-1 and V is TRBV29-1, with a weak D call TRBD1 (5 bases). Trimming stripped 7 bases from V and 5 bases from J, with 11 bases between. Looked up from germline, CDR1 is SQVTM and CDR2 is ANQGSEA. This CDR3 has 11 residues. CDR3 loop: CSGTQGTEAFF. CDR3 nucleotides: TGCAGCGGAACCCAGGGAACTGAAGCTTTCTTT.

The chain joins TRBV6-5 to TRBJ1-1; D unresolved. With 2 bases removed from V and 1 base from J, the gap between germline ends came to 14 bases. From germline, CDR1 is MNHEY and CDR2 SVGAGI. The CDR3 length is 16 residues. CDR3 sequence (DNA): TGTGCCAGCAGTTACGGGCAGTTGGGAGGGAACACTGAAGCTTTCTTT. Translation: CASSYGQLGGNTEAFF.

The V gene is TRBV4-1, the J gene TRBJ2-7; possible D gene TRBD2, 6 bases. The CDR3 has 15 residues. V lost 1 base and J 2 bases, leaving 12 bases between the germline ends. Germline CDR1 is MGHRA and CDR2 is YSYEKL. For the CDR3, the DNA is TGCGCCAGCAGCCAAGCCCCCCGGACTACCTACGAGCAGTACTTC. Translating gives CASSQAPRTTYEQYF.

The chain joins TRBV5-6 to TRBJ2-2; TRBD1 agrees at 10 bases. This CDR3 is built from 15 residues. Per the germline V gene, CDR1 is SGHDT and CDR2 is YYEEEE. V trimming: 4 bases; J trimming: 5 bases; junction bases outside the gene matches: 5. The CDR3: CASSERDRGTGELFF. CDR3 bases: TGTGCCAGCAGCGAGCGGGACAGGGGTACCGGGGAGCTGTTTTTT.

This clone was detected a few times. This chain connects TRBV21-1 to TRBJ2-7; the DNA was not used to check the table's D call, TRBD2. TRBV21-1 is designated a pseudogene. The CDR3 runs 16 residues. CDR3 coding DNA: TGTGCCAGCAGCTCCCAGAGCGGGGGCCCACCCTACGAGCAGTACTTC. It yields the protein CASSSQSGGPPYEQYF.

This rearrangement joins TRBV6-5 to TRBJ2-1, with TRBD2 matching 8 bases. With 9 bases clipped from V and 0 bases from J, the junction kept 4 bases outside the gene matches. Germline V gives CDR1 MNHEY, CDR2 SVGAGI. There are 14 residues in the CDR3. As DNA, the CDR3 is TGTGCCAGTTATACTAGCGGCTCCTACAATGAGCAGTTCTTC. Translated: CASYTSGSYNEQFF.

The V and J genes are TRBV9 and TRBJ2-1, with 9 bases aligning to TRBD1. This CDR3 region has 19 residues. The germline CDR1 and CDR2 sequences are SGDLS and YYNGEE. The V segment lost 0 bases and the J segment 0 bases; nucleotides outside the gene matches: 10. In nucleotides, the CDR3 is TGTGCCAGCAGCGTAGGTCCCGGGACAGGGACGAGCTCCTACAATGAGCAGTTCTTC. Translated, it gives CASSVGPGTGTSSYNEQFF.

The rearrangement links TRBV5-6 to TRBJ2-5; tentatively, D is TRBD1 (5 bases). Trimming stripped 2 bases from V and 0 bases from J, with 11 bases between. The germline V gene has CDR1 SGHDT and CDR2 YYEEEE. The CDR3 has 15 residues. The CDR3, as DNA: TGTGCCAGCAGCTTCTTGGGCAGGGACCAAGAGACCCAGTACTTC. Translated, it gives CASSFLGRDQETQYF.

The rearrangement uses TRBV11-2 and TRBJ2-3; perhaps TRBD2 as D (7 bases). This CDR3 contains 13 residues. The V end was cut by 8 bases, the J end by 4 bases, with 13 bases between. Per germline, CDR1 SGHAT and CDR2 FQNNGV. CDR3 bases: TGTGCCAGCGATCCCGGGGGGCCAGATACGCAGTATTTT. This translates into CASDPGGPDTQYF.

This rearrangement joins TRBV23-1 to TRBJ2-6, with D tentatively TRBD1 (6 bases). TRBV23-1 is an ORF, with its function uncertain. V dropped 2 bases and J dropped 2 bases, with 13 bases sitting between them. This CDR3 contains 17 residues. Here the CDR3 reads CASSQPGHRPGANVLTF. The CDR3 region has the DNA TGCGCCAGCAGTCAACCGGGACACCGGCCTGGGGCCAACGTCCTGACTTTC.

The chain employs TRBV25-1 and TRBJ1-1; 10 positions match TRBD1. The V gene end was trimmed by 3 bases and the J gene end by 2 bases; junction bases not matched to a gene: 3. There are 15 residues in the CDR3. Germline V CDR1 and CDR2: MGHDK, SYGVNS. CDR3 bases: TGTGCCAGCAGTGAGGGGACAGGGGTAAACACTGAAGCTTTCTTT. Its protein product is CASSEGTGVNTEAFF.

The chain carries TRBV11-3 and TRBJ2-3, with TRBD2 identical over 8 bases. CDR3 length: 15 amino acids. The germline V gene encodes CDR1 SGHNT and CDR2 YENEEA. Trimming cost V 2 bases and J 3 bases; bases outside gene matches: 4. CDR3: CASSLNRLATDTQYF. The CDR3 bases are TGTGCCAGCAGCTTAAATCGACTAGCGACAGATACGCAGTATTTT.

The chain employs TRBV6-6 and TRBJ1-1, with D uncertain. Looked up from germline, CDR1 is MNHNY and CDR2 is SVGAGI (reference sequence). CDR3 length: 12 amino acids. The V end was cut by 6 bases, the J end by 2 bases, with 7 bases between. CDR3 loop: CASSQTNTEAFF. CDR3 nucleotides: TGTGCCAGCAGCCAGACAAACACTGAAGCTTTCTTT.

V and J are TRBV5-1 and TRBJ2-7, with TRBD2 as a possible D gene (5 bases). Germline V gene lookup returns CDR1 SGHRS and CDR2 YFSETQ. V gave up 5 bases and J gave up 0 bases, with 12 bases separating them. The CDR3 is 14 amino acids. The CDR3 loop reads CASSISASSYEQYF. DNA of the CDR3: TGCGCCAGCAGTATTAGCGCGAGCTCCTACGAGCAGTACTTC. Variable domain in full (rest from reference TRBV5-1 and TRBJ2-7): KAGVTQTPRYLIKTRGQQVTLSCSPISGHRSVSWYQQTPGQGLQFLFEYFSETQRNKGNFPGRFSGRQFSNSRSEMNVSTLELGDSALYLCASSISASSYEQYFGPGTRLTVT.

The chain carries TRBV11-2 and TRBJ2-7; 9 bases match TRBD1. Germline V gene data show CDR1 as SGHAT and CDR2 as FQNNGV. The CDR3 is made up of 14 amino acids. V dropped 5 bases and J dropped 6; count of bases not matched to a gene: 8. Here the CDR3 DNA reads TGTGCCAGCAGCGCCGGGACAGGGATAGGCGAGCAGTACTTC. It encodes CASSAGTGIGEQYF. The variable domain in full, completed from reference TRBV11-2 and TRBJ2-7, reads EAGVAQSPRYKIIEKRQSVAFWCNPISGHATLYWYQQILGQGPKLLIQFQNNGVVDDSQLPKDRFSAERLKGVDSTLKIQPAKLEDSAVYLCASSAGTGIGEQYFGPGTRLTVT.

The V gene is TRBV6-5, the J gene TRBJ2-5; perhaps TRBD1 as D (5 bases). This CDR3 has 15 amino acids. Trimming shortened V by 1 base and J by 2 bases, and 11 bases separated the two germline ends. The germline V gene has CDR1 MNHEY and CDR2 SVGAGI. The DNA for the CDR3 is TGTGCCAGCAGTTACTACGCAGGGCCTCAAGAGACCCAGTACTTC. This gives the protein CASSYYAGPQETQYF.

This clone was seen a few times. The chain is built from TRBV24-1 and TRBJ2-3; 8 positions agree with TRBD2. Germline V gene data show CDR1 as KGHDR and CDR2 as SFDVKD. The CDR3 has 16 residues. Losses at the gene ends were 4 bases for V and 6 bases for J; bases not matched to a gene: 11. CDR3 sequence (DNA): TGTGCCACCAGTGACGCCAGCGGGGGAGGTACGGATACGCAGTATTTT. Its translation is CATSDASGGGTDTQYF.

The chain uses TRBV2 and TRBJ1-4; D is undetermined. Between the trimmed V and J ends, which lost 6 bases and 3 bases, there was a span of 14 bases. The CDR3 has 15 amino acids. Germline V gives CDR1 SNHLY, CDR2 FYNNEI. The CDR3 region has the DNA TGTGCCAGCAGATCAGACCGGGTGGCTAATGAAAAACTGTTTTTT. The encoded protein is CASRSDRVANEKLFF.

The chain employs TRBV19 and TRBJ1-1; 8 bases align to TRBD1. The ends lost 5 bases at V and 1 base at J; junction bases unmatched: 6. Germline-derived CDR1 and CDR2 are LNHDA and SQIVND (reference sequence). The CDR3 sequence is 15 residues long. DNA of the CDR3: TGTGCCAGTAGTGGCCTCGGACAGGGGAACACTGAAGCTTTCTTT. Amino acids: CASSGLGQGNTEAFF.

The DNA of the CDR3 is TGTGCCAGCAGCTTGTTGGGGGCGTTGGAAAAACTGTTTTTT. The encoded protein is CASSLLGALEKLFF. The V gene is TRBV5-5, the J gene TRBJ1-4, with a tentative D call TRBD1 (6 bases). CDR1 and CDR2 (germline): SGHKS, YYEKEE (reference sequence). This CDR3 comprises 14 residues. The V end lost 1 base, the J end lost 8 bases, and 12 bases lay between the germline ends.

This clone appeared a few times. The CDR3 here is CASSLIQDRPTNYGYTF. The CDR3 coding sequence is TGTGCCAGCAGCTTAATACAGGACCGTCCAACTAACTATGGCTACACCTTC. V gene TRBV7-8 combines with J gene TRBJ1-2; a possible D gene is TRBD1 (5 bases). Germline CDR1 is SGHVS and CDR2 is FQNEAQ. Deletions cut 2 bases from V and 0 bases from J, with 16 bases between. The CDR3 totals 17 residues.

The J gene is TRBJ2-7, the V gene TRBV28; 8 nucleotides match TRBD2. CDR3 size: 15 residues. V lost 4 bases, J lost 4 bases, and 9 bases stayed unmatched. From germline, CDR1 is MDHEN and CDR2 SYDVKM. The CDR3 is CASSSPSSGSYEQYF. In DNA form, the CDR3 reads TGTGCCAGCAGTTCCCCCTCGAGCGGGAGTTACGAGCAGTACTTC. The whole variable domain, remainder taken from reference TRBV28 and TRBJ2-7, is DVKVTQSSRYLVKRTGEKVFLECVQDMDHENMFWYRQDPGLGLRLIYFSYDVKMKEKGDIPEGYSVSREKKERFSLILESASTNQTSMYLCASSSPSSGSYEQYFGPGTRLTVT.

A few counts support this clone. The genes are TRBV27 and TRBJ1-5; possibly TRBD1 for D (5 bases). The ends were cut back, 5 bases at V and 2 bases at J, with 13 bases in the middle. The CDR3 is 15 amino acids. CDR1 is MNHEY and CDR2 is SMNVEV in the germline V gene (reference sequence). The CDR3, as DNA: TGTGCCAGCAGTCCCATGGGGCTTGGCAATCAGCCCCAGCATTTT. This codes for CASSPMGLGNQPQHF.